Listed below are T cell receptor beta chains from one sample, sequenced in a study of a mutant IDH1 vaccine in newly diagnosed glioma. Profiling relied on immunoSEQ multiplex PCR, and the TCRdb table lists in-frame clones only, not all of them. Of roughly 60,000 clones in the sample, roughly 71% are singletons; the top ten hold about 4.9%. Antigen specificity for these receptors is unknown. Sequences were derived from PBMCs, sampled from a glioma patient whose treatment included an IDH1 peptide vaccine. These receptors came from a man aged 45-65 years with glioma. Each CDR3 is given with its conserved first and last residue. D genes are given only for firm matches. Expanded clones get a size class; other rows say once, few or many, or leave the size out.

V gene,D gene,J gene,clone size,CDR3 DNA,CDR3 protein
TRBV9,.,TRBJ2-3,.,TGTGCCAGCAGCTCTTGGGACTCCCTCGCAGATACGCAGTATTTT,CASSSWDSLADTQYF
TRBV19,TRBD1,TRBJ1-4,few,TGTGCCAGTAGTATACCGGCAGGGGGCCTTAATGAAAAACTGTTTTTT,CASSIPAGGLNEKLFF
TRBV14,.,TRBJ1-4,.,TGTGCCAGCAGCCCTTGGGGAGGGGTCAATGAAAAACTGTTTTTT,CASSPWGGVNEKLFF
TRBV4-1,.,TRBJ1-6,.,TGCGCCAGCAGCCAACCACCGAGTTACAGCGGGGGGAGGCTGTCCTATAATTCACCCCTCCACTTT,CASSQPPSYSGGRLSYNSPLHF
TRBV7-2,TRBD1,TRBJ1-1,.,TGTGCCAGCAGCTCGCAGGGGGGGCACACTGAAGCTTTCTTT,CASSSQGGHTEAFF
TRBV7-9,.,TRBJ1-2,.,TGTGCCAGCAGCTACGGGGGTGAGGGTGGCTACACCTTC,CASSYGGEGGYTF
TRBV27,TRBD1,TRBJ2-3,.,TGTGCCAGCAGCCCGGACAGGGCCCATTTCACAGATACGCAGTATTTT,CASSPDRAHFTDTQYF
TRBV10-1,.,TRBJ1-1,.,TGCGCCAGCAGTGAGGGAGGGAACGCTGAAGCTTTCTTT,CASSEGGNAEAFF
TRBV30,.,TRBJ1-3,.,TGTGCCTGGAGTGTAGCAGGAAACTCTGGAAACACCATATATTTT,CAWSVAGNSGNTIYF
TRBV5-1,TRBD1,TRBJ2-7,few,TGCGCCAGCAGCTTCGACAGGGGGGGAGCGCAGTACTTC,CASSFDRGGAQYF
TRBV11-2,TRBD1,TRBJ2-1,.,TGTGCCAGCAGCCCCCCGGACAGGGTACAGTTCTTC,CASSPPDRVQFF
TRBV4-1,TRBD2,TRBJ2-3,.,TGCGCCAGCAGTTTTTCAGCGGGGGGCTCTGAAGGTACGCAGTATTTT,CASSFSAGGSEGTQYF
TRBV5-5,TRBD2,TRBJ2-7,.,TGTGCCAGCAGCTTGGCGGGAGGGACCTACGAGCAGTACTTC,CASSLAGGTYEQYF
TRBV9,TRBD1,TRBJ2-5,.,TGTGCCAGCAGCGTTCTACAGGGGGGAGAGACCCAGTACTTC,CASSVLQGGETQYF
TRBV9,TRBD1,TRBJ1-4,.,TGTGCCAGCAGCCCCTCGACAGGGCGTGGCGAAAAACTGTTTTTT,CASSPSTGRGEKLFF
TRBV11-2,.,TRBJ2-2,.,TGTGCCAGCAGCCAACTGGGGACCGGGGAGCTGTTTTTT,CASSQLGTGELFF
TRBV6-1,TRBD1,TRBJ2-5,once,TGTGCCAGCAGGATAGGACAGGGTGGGGAGACCCAGTACTTC,CASRIGQGGETQYF